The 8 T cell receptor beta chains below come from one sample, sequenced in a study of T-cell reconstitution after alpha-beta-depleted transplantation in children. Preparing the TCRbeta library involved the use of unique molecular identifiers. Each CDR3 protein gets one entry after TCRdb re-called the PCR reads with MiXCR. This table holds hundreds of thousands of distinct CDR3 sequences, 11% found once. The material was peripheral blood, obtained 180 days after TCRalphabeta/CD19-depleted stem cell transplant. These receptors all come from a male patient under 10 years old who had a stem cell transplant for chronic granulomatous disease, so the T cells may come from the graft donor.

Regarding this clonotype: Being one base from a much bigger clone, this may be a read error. In nucleotides, the CDR3 is TGTGCCGGCAGTGGGTTTTTAAATAATCAGCCCCAGCATTTT. Translation: CAGSGFLNNQPQHF. The chain combines TRBV6-1 with TRBJ1-5, with D unresolved. CDR1 is MNHNS and CDR2 is SASEGT in the germline V gene. The CDR3 runs 14 residues.

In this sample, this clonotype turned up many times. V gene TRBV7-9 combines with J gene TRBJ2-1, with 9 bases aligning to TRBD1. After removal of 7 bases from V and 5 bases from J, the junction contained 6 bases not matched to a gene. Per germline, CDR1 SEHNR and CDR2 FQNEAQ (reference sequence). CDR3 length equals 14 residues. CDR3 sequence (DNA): TGTGCCAGCAAAACCGGGACAGGGAACAATGAGCAGTTCTTC. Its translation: CASKTGTGNNEQFF.

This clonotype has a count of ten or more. The chain's CDR3 is CASRPNSWSGANVLTF. The DNA for the CDR3 is TGTGCCAGCAGGCCCAACAGCTGGTCTGGGGCCAACGTCCTGACTTTC. The genes are TRBV12-3 or TRBV12-4 and TRBJ2-6; D unresolved. V lost 6 bases, J lost 1 base, and 13 bases lay in between. The CDR3 runs 16 residues.

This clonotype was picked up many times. The CDR3 sequence is CASSQELAGGLNQETQYF. The CDR3 coding sequence is TGCGCCAGCAGCCAAGAACTAGCGGGGGGCCTTAACCAAGAGACCCAGTACTTC. The chain couples TRBV4-3 to TRBJ2-5; 12 nucleotides match TRBD2. The V and J ends lost 0 bases and 0 bases, in that order; junction bases with no gene match: 5. CDR3 length: 18 residues. Germline V gives CDR1 LGHNA, CDR2 YSLEER.

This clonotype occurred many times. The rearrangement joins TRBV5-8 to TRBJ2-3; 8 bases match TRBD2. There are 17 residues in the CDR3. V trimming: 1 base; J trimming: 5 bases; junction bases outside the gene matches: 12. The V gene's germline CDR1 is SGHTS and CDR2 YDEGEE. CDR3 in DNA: TGTGCCAGCAGCTTGTCTCAGCGGGAGCTCCTCGGAGATACGCAGTATTTT. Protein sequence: CASSLSQRELLGDTQYF.

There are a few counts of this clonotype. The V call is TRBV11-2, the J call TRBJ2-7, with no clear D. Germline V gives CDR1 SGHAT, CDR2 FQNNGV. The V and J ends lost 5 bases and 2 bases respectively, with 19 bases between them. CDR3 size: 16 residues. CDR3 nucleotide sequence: TGTGCCAGCAGCCGACAACAAATTGGGGTCCCCTACGAGCAGTACTTC. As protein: CASSRQQIGVPYEQYF. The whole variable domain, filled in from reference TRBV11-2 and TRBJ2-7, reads EAGVAQSPRYKIIEKRQSVAFWCNPISGHATLYWYQQILGQGPKLLIQFQNNGVVDDSQLPKDRFSAERLKGVDSTLKIQPAKLEDSAVYLCASSRQQIGVPYEQYFGPGTRLTVT.

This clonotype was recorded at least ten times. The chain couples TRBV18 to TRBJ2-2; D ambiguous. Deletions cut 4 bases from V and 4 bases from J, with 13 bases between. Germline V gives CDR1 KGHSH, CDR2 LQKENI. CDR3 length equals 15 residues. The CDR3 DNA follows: TGTGCCAGCTCACGAAGGCAGCCACCCACCGGGGAGCTGTTTTTT. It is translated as CASSRRQPPTGELFF.

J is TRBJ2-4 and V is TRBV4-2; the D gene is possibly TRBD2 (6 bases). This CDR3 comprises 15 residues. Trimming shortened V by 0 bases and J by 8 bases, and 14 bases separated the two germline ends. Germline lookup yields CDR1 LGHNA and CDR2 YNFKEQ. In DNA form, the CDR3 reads TGTGCCAGCAGCCAAGAGCCCTCTACGGGGGACATTCAGTACTTC. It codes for CASSQEPSTGDIQYF.